Shown below are 18 T cell receptor beta chains from a single sample sequenced in a study of cytomegalovirus exposure and HLA in healthy donors. Measured with immunoSEQ multiplex PCR; TCRdb has only the in-frame clones, and not every one. The sample consists of 250,000 to 350,000 clones, 87% of them appearing once. The sequenced sample was PBMCs. The receptors here all came from a young woman in good health and CMV-seropositive.

The CDR3 nucleotides are TGTGCCAGCAGCCACATCGACAGGGAATACGAGCAGTACTTC. Translating gives CASSHIDREYEQYF. This rearrangement joins TRBV7-9 to TRBJ2-7, with 7 bases fitting TRBD1. Germline CDR1 is SEHNR and CDR2 is FQNEAQ (reference sequence). V lost 5 bases to trimming and J lost 4 bases; unmatched junction nucleotides: 8. CDR3 length: 14 amino acids.

The chain employs TRBV15 and TRBJ2-5, with a possible D match to TRBD1 (5 bases). Germline CDR1 LNHNV, CDR2 YYDKDF (reference sequence). The CDR3 loop spans 15 amino acids. V lost 3 bases and J 2 bases, leaving 13 bases between the germline ends. For the CDR3, the DNA is TGTGCCACCAGCAGCCCTAGGGGTACACAAGAGACCCAGTACTTC. Translating gives CATSSPRGTQETQYF.

The chain has TRBV6-5 and TRBJ2-2; 9 nucleotides match TRBD1. This CDR3 region has 16 residues. Germline V gene lookup returns CDR1 MNHEY and CDR2 SVGAGI. V dropped 2 bases and J dropped 3; count of bases not matched to a gene: 4. CDR3: CASSYTGGRDTGELFF. Here the CDR3 DNA reads TGTGCCAGCAGTTACACAGGGGGCAGGGACACCGGGGAGCTGTTTTTT.

The chain links TRBV18 to TRBJ1-2; 8 nucleotides align to TRBD1. Germline V CDR1 and CDR2: KGHSH, LQKENI. CDR3 length: 15 amino acids. With 1 base clipped from V and 6 bases from J, the junction kept 7 bases outside the gene matches. The CDR3 protein is CASSPLGQGRDGYTF. In nucleotides, the CDR3 is TGTGCCAGCTCACCACTAGGACAGGGACGAGATGGCTACACCTTC.

This chain joins TRBV28 and TRBJ2-1; tentatively, D is TRBD1 (6 bases). Germline V gene sequence: CDR1 MDHEN, CDR2 SYDVKM. This CDR3 contains 15 residues. The V end lost 2 bases, the J end lost 7 bases, and 15 bases lay between the germline ends. CDR3 region: CASSLKGFRGNEQFF. CDR3 coding DNA: TGTGCCAGCAGTTTAAAGGGATTTAGGGGGAATGAGCAGTTCTTC.

The chain uses TRBV7-9 and TRBJ2-1; TRBD2 is a possible D gene (6 bases). CDR3 length equals 16 residues. Trimming shortened V by 5 bases and J by 0 bases, and 14 bases separated the two germline ends. Germline V gene data show CDR1 as SEHNR and CDR2 as FQNEAQ (reference sequence). CDR3: CASSPLALSSYNEQFF. In nucleotides, the CDR3 is TGTGCCAGCAGCCCACTAGCCTTAAGCTCCTACAATGAGCAGTTCTTC. The complete variable domain, with remaining parts taken from reference TRBV7-9 and TRBJ2-1, reads DTGVSQNPRHKITKRGQNVTFRCDPISEHNRLYWYRQTLGQGPEFLTYFQNEAQLEKSRLLSDRFSAERPKGSFSTLEIQRTEQGDSAMYLCASSPLALSSYNEQFFGPGTRLTVL.

The chain employs TRBV5-4 and TRBJ2-1; D is undetermined. CDR1 SGHNT and CDR2 YYREEE come from the germline V gene (reference sequence). V lost 2 bases and J lost 5, with 8 bases in between. This CDR3 spans 13 amino acids. The CDR3 here is CASSFKENNEQFF. Written as DNA, the CDR3 is TGTGCCAGCAGCTTTAAGGAGAACAATGAGCAGTTCTTC.

The chain employs TRBV5-6 and TRBJ2-1, with D perhaps matching TRBD2 (5 bases). The CDR3 is 15 residues long. The germline gives CDR1 SGHDT, CDR2 YYEEEE. The V end was cut by 0 bases, the J end by 0 bases, with 7 bases between. Here the CDR3 DNA reads TGTGCCAGCAGCTTGGACGGGGTCTCCTACAATGAGCAGTTCTTC. Its translation: CASSLDGVSYNEQFF.

This clone was seen a few times. The V call is TRBV19, the J call TRBJ2-1, with 12 bases matching TRBD2. From germline, CDR1 is LNHDA and CDR2 SQIVND (reference sequence). With 6 bases clipped from V and 6 bases from J, the junction kept 3 bases outside the gene matches. This CDR3 spans 14 amino acids. The CDR3 reads CASRPGLAGNEQFF. The CDR3 nucleotides are TGTGCCAGTAGACCGGGACTAGCGGGCAATGAGCAGTTCTTC.

This chain connects TRBV18 to TRBJ2-5, with 10 bases lining up with TRBD1. Germline assignment: CDR1 KGHSH and CDR2 LQKENI. The CDR3 has 14 residues. V shed 4 bases and J 3 bases; nucleotides not matched to a gene: 2. The CDR3 sequence: CASSLGQGEETQYF. The CDR3 DNA reads as TGTGCCAGCTCACTAGGACAGGGGGAAGAGACCCAGTACTTC.

This clone was counted once. The V call is TRBV30, the J call TRBJ1-1; D is unclear. This CDR3 spans 13 amino acids. V shed 4 bases and J shed 0 bases, with 9 bases lying between them. Germline CDR1 and CDR2: GTSNPN and SVGIG (reference sequence). In DNA, the CDR3 is TGTGCCTGGAAGTTGCTGGTGAACACTGAAGCTTTCTTT. Its protein product is CAWKLLVNTEAFF.

In this sample, this clone turned up a few times. V gene TRBV30 combines with J gene TRBJ1-1; no reliable D call. CDR3 length: 11 residues. Trimming removed 4 bases from V and 5 bases from J, with 8 bases in between. CDR1 is GTSNPN, CDR2 SVGIG, per germline (reference sequence). In DNA, the CDR3 is TGTGCCTGGAAAGATAGGACTGAAGCTTTCTTT. Translation gives CAWKDRTEAFF.

This rearrangement joins TRBV2 to TRBJ1-2; D is possibly TRBD1 (6 bases). There are 12 residues in the CDR3. Looked up from germline, CDR1 is SNHLY and CDR2 is FYNNEI. V was cut by 6 bases and J by 4 bases, with 9 bases left in between. For the CDR3, the DNA is TGTGCCAGCAGACAGGGCCCCTATGGCTACACCTTC. Translation gives CASRQGPYGYTF.

The CDR3 coding sequence is TGCGCCAGCAGCCAAGCGGGGGTGGGTGAAAAACTGTTTTTT. It translates to CASSQAGVGEKLFF. The chain has TRBV4-3 and TRBJ1-4, with D possibly being TRBD1 (5 bases). The V gene lost 1 base and the J gene lost 7 bases, with 10 bases spanning the gap. The germline CDR1 and CDR2 sequences are LGHNA and YSLEER. There are 14 residues in the CDR3.

This sequence joins TRBV7-2 and TRBJ1-1; maybe TRBD1 (6 bases). V lost 4 bases to trimming and J lost 6 bases, with 18 bases between them. The length of the CDR3 is 15 residues. Germline assignment: CDR1 SGHTA and CDR2 FQGNSA. The chain's CDR3 is CASSWGHRDVSEAFF. In DNA, the CDR3 is TGTGCCAGCAGCTGGGGCCACAGGGACGTGTCTGAAGCTTTCTTT.

The rearrangement uses TRBV10-3 and TRBJ1-5; 8 bases are a match to TRBD1. J gave up 1 base and V 10 bases, and 9 bases lay outside the gene matches. Germline V gene lookup returns CDR1 ENHRY and CDR2 SYGVKD. The CDR3 consists of 15 residues. CDR3 DNA sequence: TGTGCCACCGCAGCAGGGGGCGCCAGCAATCAGCCCCAGCATTTT. Translation gives CATAAGGASNQPQHF.

V is TRBV27 and J is TRBJ2-2; D is unresolved. The V end lost 6 bases, the J end lost 4 bases, and 12 bases lay between the germline ends. The CDR3 sequence is 14 residues long. Germline CDR1 reads MNHEY; CDR2 reads SMNVEV (reference sequence). CDR3 protein: CASSLTRSTGELFF. The DNA of the CDR3 is TGTGCCAGCAGCCTAACCCGGTCCACCGGGGAGCTGTTTTTT.

This rearrangement joins TRBV9 to TRBJ1-3, with a possible D match to TRBD1 (6 bases). V was cut by 2 bases and J by 1 base, with 13 bases left in between. Germline V gene data show CDR1 as SGDLS and CDR2 as YYNGEE. The CDR3 extends over 16 amino acids. The CDR3 DNA is TGTGCCAGCAGCGTCTCCGGGGGCCCTTCTGGAAACACCATATATTTT. It yields the protein CASSVSGGPSGNTIYF.